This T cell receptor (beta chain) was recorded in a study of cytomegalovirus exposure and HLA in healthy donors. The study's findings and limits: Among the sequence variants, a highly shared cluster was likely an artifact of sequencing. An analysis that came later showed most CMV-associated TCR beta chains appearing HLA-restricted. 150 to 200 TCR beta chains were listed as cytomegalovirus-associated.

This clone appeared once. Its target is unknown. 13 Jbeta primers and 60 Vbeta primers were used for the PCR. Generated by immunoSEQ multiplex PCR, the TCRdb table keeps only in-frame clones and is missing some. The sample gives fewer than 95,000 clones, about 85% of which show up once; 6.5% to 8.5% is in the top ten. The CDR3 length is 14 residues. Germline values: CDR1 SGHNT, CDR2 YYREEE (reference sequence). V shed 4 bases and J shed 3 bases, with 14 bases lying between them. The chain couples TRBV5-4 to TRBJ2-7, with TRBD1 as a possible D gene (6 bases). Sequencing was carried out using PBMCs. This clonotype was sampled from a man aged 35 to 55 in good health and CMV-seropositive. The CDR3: CASSVGQEIYEQYF. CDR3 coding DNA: TGTGCCAGCAGCGTGGGACAAGAAATCTACGAGCAGTACTTC.